Following are 21 T cell receptor beta chains from one sample sequenced in a study of glioma-infiltrating T cells after dendritic cell vaccination. Time point meaning: after dendritic cell vaccination, including at tumor progression/relapse. The table came from immunoSEQ multiplex PCR; TCRdb's copy has only in-frame clones and leaves some out. The sample has 85,000 to 100,000 clones, 81% seen once. The sample was blood, taken after dendritic cell vaccination. Receptors were obtained from a human donor with glioblastoma.

The V call is TRBV6-6, the J call TRBJ1-2; TRBD1 matches at 8 bases. The CDR3 totals 14 residues. Per germline, CDR1 MNHNY and CDR2 SVGAGI (reference sequence). The V segment lost 2 bases and the J segment 5 bases; nucleotides outside the gene matches: 4. This chain's CDR3 is CASSYQGAGYGYTF. CDR3 DNA sequence: TGTGCCAGCAGTTACCAGGGGGCAGGGTATGGCTACACCTTC.

The V and J genes are TRBV18 and TRBJ2-5, with unresolved D. V was shortened by 2 bases and J by 1 base, with 8 bases between the two germline ends. The germline V gene has CDR1 KGHSH and CDR2 LQKENI. The CDR3 runs 14 residues. The CDR3 protein is CASSPTNGQETQYF. CDR3 bases: TGTGCCAGCTCACCAACGAACGGCCAAGAGACCCAGTACTTC.

Here the CDR3 DNA reads TGTGCCAGCAGTCGACAGGGCGGATTACAGGAGCAGTTCTTC. It is translated as CASSRQGGLQEQFF. V is TRBV6-6 and J is TRBJ2-1; TRBD1 matches 7 bases. The V and J ends lost 5 bases and 10 bases, in that order; junction bases with no gene match: 11. CDR1 is MNHNY and CDR2 is SVGAGI in the germline V gene (reference sequence). There are 14 residues in the CDR3.

The chain links TRBV2 to TRBJ2-2; 8 bases map to TRBD2. CDR3 size: 15 residues. V shed 6 bases, J shed 4 bases, and the junction held 7 bases outside the gene matches. Germline V gene sequence: CDR1 SNHLY, CDR2 FYNNEI. The CDR3: CASSDTSGRTGELFF. DNA for the CDR3: TGTGCCAGCAGCGATACTAGCGGCCGCACCGGGGAGCTGTTTTTT.

The V and J genes are TRBV5-8 and TRBJ1-6, with D possibly being TRBD1 (5 bases). The CDR3 contains 16 residues. The germline CDR1 and CDR2 sequences are SGHTS and YDEGEE. The ends were cut back, 1 base at V and 0 bases at J, with 8 bases in the middle. In nucleotides, the CDR3 is TGTGCCAGCAGCTTGTTGGGGGGCTCCTATAATTCACCCCTCCACTTT. It translates to CASSLLGGSYNSPLHF.

This chain connects TRBV14 to TRBJ2-3, with 11 bases lining up with TRBD2. V trimming: 4 bases; J trimming: 0 bases; junction bases outside the gene matches: 0. This CDR3 spans 15 amino acids. CDR1 is SGHDN and CDR2 is FVKESK in the germline V gene. CDR3 in DNA: TGTGCCAGCAGCCGACTAGCGGGAAGCACAGATACGCAGTATTTT. This translates into CASSRLAGSTDTQYF.

This clone showed up just a few times. The rearrangement links TRBV7-9 to TRBJ2-1; 9 bases agree with TRBD2. V lost 7 bases to trimming and J lost 3 bases; unmatched junction nucleotides: 10. Per the germline V gene, CDR1 is SEHNR and CDR2 is FQNEAQ (reference sequence). The CDR3 is 16 residues long. The CDR3 DNA sequence: TGTGCCAGCAAGGCTGGCTTAGCGGGAGACTACAATGAGCAGTTCTTC. The encoded protein is CASKAGLAGDYNEQFF.

The rearrangement links TRBV2 to TRBJ2-2, with a possible D match to TRBD1 (6 bases). The CDR3 has 14 residues. Per germline, CDR1 SNHLY and CDR2 FYNNEI. Trimming pared 8 bases from V and 0 bases from J, leaving 10 bases between. The CDR3 loop is CASGGQSNTGELFF. DNA of the CDR3: TGTGCCAGCGGTGGACAGTCGAACACCGGGGAGCTGTTTTTT.

The gene calls are TRBV19 and TRBJ2-5; 8 nucleotides match TRBD1. The end of the DNA is better explained by TRBJ2-7, so the J call may be wrong. Germline CDR1 is LNHDA and CDR2 is SQIVND (reference sequence). The CDR3 covers 15 residues. The chain's CDR3 is CASSRTGLSGYEQYF. The DNA of the CDR3 is TGTGCCAGTAGTAGGACAGGGTTGTCTGGCTACGAGCAGTACTTC.

This clone was seen a few times. The chain uses TRBV6-6 and TRBJ1-5, with D possibly matching TRBD1 (6 bases). V dropped 5 bases and J dropped 7 bases, with 12 bases sitting between them. The CDR3 totals 13 residues. CDR1 is MNHNY and CDR2 is SVGAGI in the germline V gene (reference sequence). CDR3 bases: TGTGCCAGCAGTCTGATACAGGGCCAGCCCCAGCATTTT. Translation gives CASSLIQGQPQHF.

The V call is TRBV6-5, the J call TRBJ2-5; 7 bases agree with TRBD2. V shed 4 bases, J shed 6 bases, and the junction held 11 bases outside the gene matches. The CDR3 length is 15 residues. Germline V gene data show CDR1 as MNHEY and CDR2 as SVGAGI. The CDR3 DNA reads TGTGCCAGCAGTTCCGAAGGACTAGGTTCGAAGACCCAGTACTTC. Translated, it gives CASSSEGLGSKTQYF.

Details on this clone: The final CDR3 position lacks the conserved phenylalanine or tryptophan, pointing to a likely read error. The DNA is omitted, as the CDR3 cannot be located on it reliably, and the CDR3 follows TCRdb's listing. V gene TRBV5-6 combines with J gene TRBJ2-7; TRBD2 reflects the table's D call only, with no check against the DNA. The CDR3 numbers 11 amino acids, ends counted. CDR1 and CDR2 (germline): SGHDT, YYEEEE. The CDR3 sequence: CASSLDLRSQI.

The chain employs TRBV5-1 and TRBJ2-3; D uncertain. Germline CDR1 is SGHRS and CDR2 is YFSETQ. V was cut by 2 bases and J by 3 bases, with 13 bases left in between. The CDR3 has 15 residues. The CDR3 region is CASSLDPLVTDTQYF. Written as DNA, the CDR3 is TGCGCCAGCAGCTTAGACCCTCTAGTAACAGATACGCAGTATTTT.

V gene TRBV5-5 combines with J gene TRBJ2-1; TRBD2 might be the D (6 bases). CDR1 and CDR2 from the germline V gene are SGHKS and YYEKEE (reference sequence). Trimming stripped 4 bases from V and 0 bases from J, with 14 bases between. The CDR3 sequence is 16 residues long. This CDR3 is CASSRRDSSSYNEQFF. CDR3 DNA sequence: TGTGCCAGCAGCCGTCGGGACTCAAGCTCCTACAATGAGCAGTTCTTC.

This clone was seen a few times. The rearrangement uses TRBV19 and TRBJ1-4, with D tentatively TRBD1 (5 bases). Germline CDR1 and CDR2: LNHDA and SQIVND (reference sequence). The CDR3 is 13 residues long. The germline V and J ends were trimmed by 5 bases and 8 bases, with 12 bases remaining between them. CDR3 nucleotide sequence: TGTGCCAGTAGTTTCGGGGGAGTGGAAAAACTGTTTTTT. This translates into CASSFGGVEKLFF.

V is TRBV5-4 and J is TRBJ2-1; a weak D match, TRBD1 (6 bases). V lost 4 bases and J 0 bases, leaving 11 bases between the germline ends. In germline, CDR1 is SGHNT, CDR2 YYREEE (reference sequence). The CDR3 extends over 15 amino acids. The CDR3: CASSLRGGSYNEQFF. In DNA, the CDR3 is TGTGCCAGCAGCCTCAGAGGGGGCTCCTACAATGAGCAGTTCTTC.

The genes are TRBV18 and TRBJ2-7; a weak D match, TRBD1 (5 bases). The CDR3 totals 15 residues. Trimming cost V 0 bases and J 2 bases, with 11 bases left between them. From germline, CDR1 is KGHSH and CDR2 LQKENI. This chain's CDR3 is CASSPPRGQAYEQYF. The CDR3 nucleotides read TGTGCCAGCTCACCACCTAGGGGTCAGGCCTACGAGCAGTACTTC.

The J gene is TRBJ1-1, the V gene TRBV7-2; perhaps TRBD1 as D (5 bases). CDR3 size: 13 residues. Trimming pared 3 bases from V and 3 bases from J, leaving 8 bases between. Looked up from germline, CDR1 is SGHTA and CDR2 is FQGNSA. CDR3 sequence (DNA): TGTGCCAGCAGCTTCGGCAGGGACACTGAAGCTTTCTTT. Protein: CASSFGRDTEAFF.

The J gene is TRBJ2-1, the V gene TRBV5-4; no definite D call. This CDR3 has 15 residues. Per germline, CDR1 SGHNT and CDR2 YYREEE (reference sequence). V was clipped by 4 bases and J by 0 bases, with 11 bases between them. The CDR3 DNA follows: TGTGCCAGCAGCCCCAGTACCTCCTCCTACAATGAGCAGTTCTTC. Its protein product is CASSPSTSSYNEQFF.

The chain couples TRBV9 to TRBJ2-4; the D is unclear. CDR3 size: 15 residues. The germline CDR1 and CDR2 sequences are SGDLS and YYNGEE. The V end lost 0 bases, the J end lost 9 bases, and 16 bases lay between the germline ends. The CDR3 DNA reads as TGTGCCAGCAGCGTAGGCGGAGAGCCGGGTGTCATTCAGTACTTC. This gives the protein CASSVGGEPGVIQYF.

In its sample, this clone was seen once. The J gene is TRBJ1-4, the V gene TRBV4-1, with 9 bases matching TRBD1. Germline values: CDR1 MGHRA, CDR2 YSYEKL. This CDR3 spans 17 amino acids. V gave up 4 bases and J gave up 7 bases; unmatched junction bases: 13. The CDR3 nucleotides read TGCGCCAGCAGCCGCGATCTTGCGGACAGGGGTATTGAAAAACTGTTTTTT. Protein sequence: CASSRDLADRGIEKLFF.